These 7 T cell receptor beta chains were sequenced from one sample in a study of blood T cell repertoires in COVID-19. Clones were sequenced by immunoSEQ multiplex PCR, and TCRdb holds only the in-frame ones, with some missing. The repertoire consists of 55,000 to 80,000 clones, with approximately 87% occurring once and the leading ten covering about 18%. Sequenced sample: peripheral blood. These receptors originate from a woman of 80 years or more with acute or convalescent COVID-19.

The DNA for the CDR3 is TGCGCCAGCAGCCAAGTGCGGGCCGGGTACCAAGAGACCCAGTACTTC. Residues: CASSQVRAGYQETQYF. The chain recombines TRBV4-1 with TRBJ2-5, with D possibly TRBD2 on 5 matching bases. The CDR3 is 16 amino acids. CDR1 and CDR2 from the germline V gene are MGHRA and YSYEKL. Trimming left V 1 base short and J 0 bases short, with 12 bases between.

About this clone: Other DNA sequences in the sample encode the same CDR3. The CDR3 nucleotides are TGTGCCAGTACCATGTCTGCCTTTGACAGCGTTATCTCCTATAATTCACCCCTCCACTTT. It encodes CASTMSAFDSVISYNSPLHF. The V call is TRBV19, the J call TRBJ1-6; D is possibly TRBD1 (5 bases). Germline-derived CDR1 and CDR2 are LNHDA and SQIVND (reference sequence). The CDR3 is 20 amino acids. V lost 7 bases, J lost 0 bases, and 25 bases lay in between.

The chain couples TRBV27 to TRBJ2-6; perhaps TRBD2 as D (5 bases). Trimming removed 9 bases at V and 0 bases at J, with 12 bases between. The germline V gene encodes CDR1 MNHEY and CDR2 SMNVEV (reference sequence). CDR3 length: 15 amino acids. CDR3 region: CASLEAGSGANVLTF. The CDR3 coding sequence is TGTGCCAGTCTCGAGGCGGGCTCTGGGGCCAACGTCCTGACTTTC.

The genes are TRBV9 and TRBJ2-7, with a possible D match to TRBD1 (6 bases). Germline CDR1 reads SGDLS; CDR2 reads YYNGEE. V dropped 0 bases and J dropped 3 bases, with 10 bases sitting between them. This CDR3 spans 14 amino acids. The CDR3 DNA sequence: TGTGCCAGCAGCGTAGCAGGACAGAACTACGAGCAGTACTTC. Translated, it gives CASSVAGQNYEQYF.

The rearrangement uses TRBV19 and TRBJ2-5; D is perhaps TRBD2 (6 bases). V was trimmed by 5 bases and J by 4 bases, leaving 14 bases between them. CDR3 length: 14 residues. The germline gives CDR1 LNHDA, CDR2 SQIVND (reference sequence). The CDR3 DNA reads TGTGCCAGTAGTGCCCTACTAGCTGCAGAGACCCAGTACTTC. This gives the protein CASSALLAAETQYF.

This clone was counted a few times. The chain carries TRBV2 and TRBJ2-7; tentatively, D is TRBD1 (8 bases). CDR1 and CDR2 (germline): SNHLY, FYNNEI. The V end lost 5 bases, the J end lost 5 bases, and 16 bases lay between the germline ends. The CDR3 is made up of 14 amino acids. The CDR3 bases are TGTGCCAGCAGTACAGACAGGGGAGGGGACGAGCAGTACTTC. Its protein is CASSTDRGGDEQYF. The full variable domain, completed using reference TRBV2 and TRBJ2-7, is EPEVTQTPSHQVTQMGQEVILRCVPISNHLYFYWYRQILGQKVEFLVSFYNNEISEKSEIFDDQFSVERPDGSNFTLKIRSTKLEDSAMYFCASSTDRGGDEQYFGPGTRLTVT.

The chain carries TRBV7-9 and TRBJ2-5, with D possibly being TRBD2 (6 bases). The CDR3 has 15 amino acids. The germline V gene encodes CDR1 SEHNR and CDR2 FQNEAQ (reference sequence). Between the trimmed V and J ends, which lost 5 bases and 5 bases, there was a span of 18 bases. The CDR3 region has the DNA TGTGCCAGCAGCCGATCCGGGACTGCGGGGGAGACCCAGTACTTC. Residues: CASSRSGTAGETQYF.